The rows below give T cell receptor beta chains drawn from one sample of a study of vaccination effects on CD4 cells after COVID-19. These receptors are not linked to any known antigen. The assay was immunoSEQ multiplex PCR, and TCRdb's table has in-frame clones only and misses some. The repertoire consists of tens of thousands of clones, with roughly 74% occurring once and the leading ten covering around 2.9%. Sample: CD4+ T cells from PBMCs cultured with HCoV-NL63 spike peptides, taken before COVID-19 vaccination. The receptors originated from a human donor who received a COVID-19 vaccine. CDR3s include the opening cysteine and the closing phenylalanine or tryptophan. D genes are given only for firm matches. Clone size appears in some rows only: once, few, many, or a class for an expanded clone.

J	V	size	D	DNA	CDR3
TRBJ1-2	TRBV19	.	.	TGTGCCAGTAGAAGCGGCGACCTCGGATATGGCTACACCTTC	CASRSGDLGYGYTF
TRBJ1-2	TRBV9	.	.	TGTGCCAGCAGCGTAGAGCAAAACTATGGCTACACCTTC	CASSVEQNYGYTF
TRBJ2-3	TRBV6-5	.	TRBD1	TGTGCCAGCAGATCGGGGACAGACACAGATACGCAGTATTTT	CASRSGTDTDTQYF
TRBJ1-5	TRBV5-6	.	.	TGTGCCAGCAGCTTGTACGAGGGTAGCAATCAGCCCCAGCATTTT	CASSLYEGSNQPQHF
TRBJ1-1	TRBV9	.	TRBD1	TGTGCCAGCAGCAGCAGGGACAGGGGGGGCACTGAAGCTTTCTTT	CASSSRDRGGTEAFF
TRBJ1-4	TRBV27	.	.	TGTGCCAGCATGGCGGCCCAGGGGAGTGAAAAACTGTTTTTT	CASMAAQGSEKLFF
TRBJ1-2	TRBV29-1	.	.	TGCAGCGTTGCTTCCCCAAGGGAAGGGGCCGCTAATGGCTACACCTTC	CSVASPREGAANGYTF
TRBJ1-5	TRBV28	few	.	TGTGCCAGCAGTTCCCTTTATAGCAATCAGCCCCAGCATTTT	CASSSLYSNQPQHF
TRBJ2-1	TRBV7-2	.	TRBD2	TGTGCCAGCAGCCCGATGCCGGGACTAGCGGGGGTAAGGAAGTTCTTC	CASSPMPGLAGVRKFF
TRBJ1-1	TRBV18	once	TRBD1	TGTGCCAGCTCACCGCGGGACAGGGGTAGAGACACTGAAGCTTTCTTT	CASSPRDRGRDTEAFF
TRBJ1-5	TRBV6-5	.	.	TGTGCCAGCAGTTACTCGCGGGACACTCATCAGCCCCAGCATTTT	CASSYSRDTHQPQHF
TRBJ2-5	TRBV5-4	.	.	TGTGCCAGCAGCTTGCTGGGGCGGGGAGAGACCCAGTACTTC	CASSLLGRGETQYF
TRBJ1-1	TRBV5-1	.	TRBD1	TGCGCCAGCAGCTTGGCCGCACAGGGGCCGAACACTGAAGCTTTCTTT	CASSLAAQGPNTEAFF
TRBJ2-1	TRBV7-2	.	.	TGTGCCAGCAGCCAGAAACAATTACGGTCCTCCTACAATGAGCAGTTCTTC	CASSQKQLRSSYNEQFF
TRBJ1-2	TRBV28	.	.	TGTGCCAGCAGTTTCGTGATGGTGGACAGACGCTATGGCTACACCTTC	CASSFVMVDRRYGYTF
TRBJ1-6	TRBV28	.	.	TGTGCCAGCAGTTTACCGTCAGCCTTCTATAATTCACCCCTCCACTTT	CASSLPSAFYNSPLHF
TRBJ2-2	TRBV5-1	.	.	TGCGCCAGCCAGGAGGGGGGGACCGGGGAGCTGTTTTTT	CASQEGGTGELFF